This is a list of T cell receptor beta chains from one sample in a study of T cell responses to AZD1222 COVID-19 vaccine. Here immunoSEQ multiplex PCR was the method, and the copy in TCRdb shows in-frame clones only, minus some. The data show 150,000 to 200,000 clones, around 92% seen once. Source: peripheral blood, taken on day 0 of AZD1222 vaccination. Receptors originate from an adult in good health. Both conserved end residues are part of each CDR3. A D gene is named only where the DNA matches it firmly. Size tells how often a clone was seen (once, few, many) or the class of an expanded clone, and some rows leave it out.

V gene: TRBV7-2; clone size: .; D gene: .; J gene: TRBJ1-6; CDR3 DNA: TGTGCCAGCAGCCCGGGACCGGATTCACCCCTCCACTTT; CDR3 protein: CASSPGPDSPLHF
V gene: TRBV15; clone size: .; D gene: TRBD1; J gene: TRBJ2-7; CDR3 DNA: TGTGCCACCAGCCGGACAGGGTTATCCTACGAGCAGTACTTC; CDR3 protein: CATSRTGLSYEQYF
V gene: TRBV7-2; clone size: .; D gene: TRBD1; J gene: TRBJ1-3; CDR3 DNA: TGTGCCAGCAGCCCCCAGGGGGGCTCTGGAAACACCATATATTTT; CDR3 protein: CASSPQGGSGNTIYF
V gene: TRBV7-3; clone size: .; D gene: TRBD1; J gene: TRBJ1-2; CDR3 DNA: TGTGCCAGCAGCTCTCAAGAAGTCACAGGGGAAGGCTACACCTTC; CDR3 protein: CASSSQEVTGEGYTF
V gene: TRBV9; clone size: .; D gene: TRBD1; J gene: TRBJ1-2; CDR3 DNA: TGTGCCAGCAGCGACGCCACAGGGGGCAGCTATGGCTACACCTTC; CDR3 protein: CASSDATGGSYGYTF
V gene: TRBV7-2; clone size: .; D gene: .; J gene: TRBJ1-3; CDR3 DNA: TGTGCCAGCAGCTTGGCCCCCGGGATCACTGGAAACACCATATATTTT; CDR3 protein: CASSLAPGITGNTIYF
V gene: TRBV21-1; clone size: .; D gene: .; J gene: TRBJ1-4; CDR3 DNA: TGTGCGAGCAACAGGCCAAATAATGAAAAACTGTTTTTT; CDR3 protein: CASNRPNNEKLFF
V gene: TRBV6-6; clone size: .; D gene: .; J gene: TRBJ1-1; CDR3 DNA: TGTGCCAGCACTCACTCAGGGTTCACTGAAGCTTTCTTT; CDR3 protein: CASTHSGFTEAFF
V gene: TRBV10-3; clone size: .; D gene: .; J gene: TRBJ1-2; CDR3 DNA: TGTGCCATCAGTGAGGCAGTAAACTATGGCTACACCTTC; CDR3 protein: CAISEAVNYGYTF
V gene: TRBV4-2; clone size: few; D gene: .; J gene: TRBJ1-5; CDR3 DNA: TGTGCCAGCAGCCAAGATCAGAACGTGGGAGGGAATCAGCCCCAGCATTTT; CDR3 protein: CASSQDQNVGGNQPQHF
V gene: TRBV27; clone size: .; D gene: TRBD1; J gene: TRBJ2-1; CDR3 DNA: TGTGCCAGCAGTTGGGACAGGGGTTACAATGAGCAGTTCTTC; CDR3 protein: CASSWDRGYNEQFF
V gene: TRBV19; clone size: .; D gene: .; J gene: TRBJ1-5; CDR3 DNA: TGTGCCAGTAGTACCGACAGCTATAGCAATCAGCCCCAGCATTTT; CDR3 protein: CASSTDSYSNQPQHF
V gene: TRBV5-6; clone size: .; D gene: .; J gene: TRBJ1-6; CDR3 DNA: TGTGCCAGCAGCTTGGCCGGCGGGATGGGCTCACCCCTCCACTTT; CDR3 protein: CASSLAGGMGSPLHF
V gene: TRBV5-4; clone size: .; D gene: .; J gene: TRBJ1-2; CDR3 DNA: TGTGCCAGCAGCCGACATAACTATGGCTACACCTTC; CDR3 protein: CASSRHNYGYTF
V gene: TRBV11-2; clone size: few; D gene: .; J gene: TRBJ2-5; CDR3 DNA: TGTGCCAGCAGCTGGACATTCCAAGAGACCCAGTACTTC; CDR3 protein: CASSWTFQETQYF
V gene: TRBV11-2; clone size: once; D gene: .; J gene: TRBJ1-1; CDR3 DNA: TGTGCCAGCAGCCACCGGGACTGGGTTGTGAACACTGAAGCTTTCTTT; CDR3 protein: CASSHRDWVVNTEAFF
V gene: TRBV4-1; clone size: .; D gene: .; J gene: TRBJ2-3; CDR3 DNA: TGCGCCAGCAGCCCACCGGGAGCATACACAGATACGCAGTATTTT; CDR3 protein: CASSPPGAYTDTQYF
V gene: TRBV14; clone size: .; D gene: .; J gene: TRBJ2-1; CDR3 DNA: TGTGCCAGCAGCCAAGATATAAGGCGCTCCTACAATGAGCAGTTCTTC; CDR3 protein: CASSQDIRRSYNEQFF
V gene: TRBV5-1; clone size: .; D gene: TRBD1; J gene: TRBJ2-1; CDR3 DNA: TGCGCCAGCCTTGACAGGGACTACAATGAGCAGTTCTTC; CDR3 protein: CASLDRDYNEQFF
V gene: TRBV7-9; clone size: .; D gene: .; J gene: TRBJ2-3; CDR3 DNA: TGTGCCAGCAGCTTAAACAGTAGAGATACGCAGTATTTT; CDR3 protein: CASSLNSRDTQYF
V gene: TRBV28; clone size: .; D gene: .; J gene: TRBJ2-5; CDR3 DNA: TGTGCCAGCGCCGACTTCGGGGGAGTGATGGGGGAGACCCAGTACTTC; CDR3 protein: CASADFGGVMGETQYF
V gene: TRBV3-1/TRBV3-2; clone size: .; D gene: .; J gene: TRBJ2-3; CDR3 DNA: TGTGCCAGCAGCCCCAACATAGGTGCCCCGGATACGCAGTATTTT; CDR3 protein: CASSPNIGAPDTQYF
V gene: TRBV27; clone size: .; D gene: .; J gene: TRBJ2-2; CDR3 DNA: TGTGCCAGCAGTTTCGGACAGCTTAACACCGGGGAGCTGTTTTTT; CDR3 protein: CASSFGQLNTGELFF
V gene: TRBV2; clone size: .; D gene: .; J gene: TRBJ2-3; CDR3 DNA: TGTGCCAGCAGTCAACCCGGGACAAACACAGATACGCAGTATTTT; CDR3 protein: CASSQPGTNTDTQYF
V gene: TRBV2; clone size: .; D gene: .; J gene: TRBJ2-3; CDR3 DNA: TGTGCCAGAGGGTACGAGACTAGATCAGATACGCAGTATTTT; CDR3 protein: CARGYETRSDTQYF
V gene: TRBV5-1; clone size: once; D gene: .; J gene: TRBJ1-1; CDR3 DNA: TGCGCCAGCAGCTTGGACGGGGACCTACGCAACACTGAAGCTTTCTTT; CDR3 protein: CASSLDGDLRNTEAFF
V gene: TRBV13; clone size: .; D gene: .; J gene: TRBJ2-3; CDR3 DNA: TGTGCCAGCAGCTTAGTAGCCTTCCAAAGGACAGATACGCAGTATTTT; CDR3 protein: CASSLVAFQRTDTQYF
V gene: TRBV6-1; clone size: .; D gene: .; J gene: TRBJ1-2; CDR3 DNA: TGTGCCAGCAGTGATCTGGGTACGAACTATGGCTACACCTTC; CDR3 protein: CASSDLGTNYGYTF
V gene: TRBV5-1; clone size: .; D gene: .; J gene: TRBJ2-2; CDR3 DNA: TGCGCCAGCAGCTTGGATTGGGGGCCGAACACCGGGGAGCTGTTTTTT; CDR3 protein: CASSLDWGPNTGELFF